This TCR beta chain was observed in a study of shared clonotypes between healthy human individuals. The ends were cut back, 5 bases at V and 7 bases at J, with 8 bases in the middle. CDR3 size: 12 residues. CDR1 and CDR2 from the germline V gene are SGHAT and FQNNGV. Clones were read by immunoSEQ multiplex PCR, and TCRdb kept only the in-frame ones, dropping some. The table includes 2 million to 3 million clones, 90% to 95% detected once. Splitting of CD4+ cells produced CD45RA+ naive and CD45RA-negative memory subsets. Study conclusions and caveats: Only blood samples were collected, and tissue repertoires likely differ.

This clone was found a few times. Its antigen is not identified. Sequencing used naive CD4+ T cells from PBMCs. The subset is: CD45RA+ positively selected. V usage is TRBV11-2 and J usage is TRBJ2-2, with D unclear. The source of this sequence is a man between 18 and 35 years old in good health. Some clones in this sample may be carry-over from other donors' samples. The CDR3, as DNA: TGTGCCAGCAGCCGTCATGGCGGGGAGCTGTTTTTT. As protein: CASSRHGGELFF.